Detailed here is one T cell receptor (beta chain). The germline gene is not matched at one end of the junction; a read error may be the cause. This entry is derived from a study of neurological immune-mediated disorders. From 15-18 subjects, each sequencing run yielded over 180 million TCR-beta sequences. One entry per CDR3 protein, called by TCRdb with MiXCR from the 5' RACE reads. The sample has about 59,000 distinct CDR3 sequences, 24% seen once. The germline V gene has CDR1 SQVTM and CDR2 ANQGSEA. The CDR3 is 10 residues long. Noted time point: technical triplicate 2. The rearrangement links TRBV29-1 to TRBJ1-2; D call uncertain. The receptor comes from a man in his 60s with HTLV-1-associated myelopathy (HAM/TSP). Input material: PBMCs. CDR3 region: CSVEGEGRGF. DNA for the CDR3: TGCAGCGTTGAAGGAGAAGGCAGAGGCTTC.